This T cell receptor (beta chain) was observed in a study of T cells in Graves' hyperthyroidism and ophthalmopathy. Amplified regions were TCR beta CDR3 sequences from RNA transcripts. A set of HTBI primers served as the primers for a first-round RT-PCR of the TCR CDR3. Using its own MiXCR run on the multiplex PCR reads, TCRdb lists one record per CDR3 protein. This sample yields 100,000 to 130,000 distinct CDR3 sequences, of which 15% to 20% are seen a single time; roughly 40% belongs to the top ten. The study's findings and limits: A model using 13 V-J features told ophthalmopathy apart from stable hyperthyroidism. Ophthalmopathy, as predicted by the model, came a median roughly 6.3 months after the prediction.

Stable hyperthyroidism: no ophthalmopathy progression over 18 months of follow-up. The patients, who ranged from 18 to 65 in age, presented with newly diagnosed hyperthyroidism lasting under 2 months. Comment on this clonotype: Its target is unknown.

This receptor was taken from a woman in her forties or fifties with Graves' hyperthyroidism. The sample comprised blood.

DNA of the CDR3: TGTGCCAGCAGCTTAGGGGCCGGGACAGGGAACACCGGGGAGCTGTTTTTT. Translation: CASSLGAGTGNTGELFF. This chain connects TRBV7-6 to TRBJ2-2; 8 nucleotides agree with TRBD1. The CDR3 is 17 residues long. The germline V gene encodes CDR1 SGHVS and CDR2 FNYEAQ. Trimming at V came to 1 base and at J to 1 base, leaving 5 bases not matched to a gene.